The rows below give T cell receptor beta chains drawn from one sample of a study of cytomegalovirus exposure and HLA in healthy donors. Only in-frame clones appear in the TCRdb table, and some are missing; sequencing was by immunoSEQ multiplex PCR. The sample has tens of thousands of clones; roughly 88% are singletons. Sequencing was performed on PBMCs. The receptors come from a woman aged 18-35 years in good health and CMV-seronegative. Both conserved end residues are part of each CDR3. D genes are given only for firm matches.

cdr3_length	d_call	v_call	j_call	cdr3_aa	cdr3_nt
12	-	TRBV6-1	TRBJ1-2	CATEQGAYGYTF	TGTGCCACAGAACAGGGCGCCTATGGCTACACCTTC
15	-	TRBV7-3	TRBJ2-1	CASSPGLLQYNEQFF	TGTGCCAGCAGCCCGGGACTCCTCCAGTACAATGAGCAGTTCTTC
13	-	TRBV6-1	TRBJ2-1	CASTSQGYNEQFF	TGTGCCAGCACCAGCCAGGGATACAATGAGCAGTTCTTC
17	TRBD1	TRBV5-1	TRBJ2-2	CASSRVTGGTNTGELFF	TGCGCCAGCAGCCGTGTGACAGGGGGAACGAACACCGGGGAGCTGTTTTTT
14	-	TRBV2	TRBJ2-7	CASSDEQGLDEQYF	TGTGCCAGCAGTGACGAACAGGGCCTGGACGAGCAGTACTTC
17	-	TRBV21-1	TRBJ1-1	CASSKDRCIPQDTEAFF	TGTGCCAGCAGCAAGGACAGGTGTATACCTCAGGACACTGAAGCTTTCTTT
15	TRBD2	TRBV6-5	TRBJ2-1	CASSYFAGVQNEQFF	TGTGCCAGCAGTTACTTTGCGGGAGTCCAGAATGAGCAGTTCTTC
12	-	TRBV6-5	TRBJ1-6	CASSYSRSPLHF	TGTGCCAGCAGTTACTCTCGTTCACCCCTCCACTTT
12	-	TRBV5-4	TRBJ2-1	CASSPRDNEQFF	TGTGCCAGCAGCCCTAGAGACAATGAGCAGTTCTTC
12	-	TRBV18	TRBJ1-1	CASSIMNTEAFF	TGTGCCAGCTCTATAATGAACACTGAAGCTTTCTTT
16	TRBD2	TRBV5-1	TRBJ2-7	CASSLGTSGGFYEQYF	TGCGCCAGCAGCTTGGGGACTAGCGGGGGATTTTACGAGCAGTACTTC
13	-	TRBV2	TRBJ2-7	CASWTVQSYEQYF	TGTGCCAGCTGGACAGTTCAGTCCTACGAGCAGTACTTC
16	-	TRBV4-3	TRBJ1-6	CASSQEYLGYNSPLHF	TGCGCCAGCAGCCAAGAATACCTCGGTTATAATTCACCCCTCCACTTT
14	TRBD2	TRBV28	TRBJ2-7	CASSSGTSGRAFDF	TGTGCCAGCAGTTCCGGGACTAGCGGGAGGGCCTTCGACTTC
12	TRBD1	TRBV7-9	TRBJ1-1	CASRLQGSEAFF	TGTGCCAGCAGATTACAGGGGTCTGAAGCTTTCTTT
15	TRBD1	TRBV6-5	TRBJ2-7	CASSYSGTGTGEQYF	TGTGCCAGCAGTTACTCGGGGACAGGGACGGGGGAGCAGTACTTC
15	-	TRBV7-2	TRBJ2-7	CASSPARDATYEQYF	TGTGCCAGCAGCCCCGCGCGGGACGCCACCTACGAGCAGTACTTC